This TCR beta chain originates from a study of Ad26.COV2.S vaccination and SARS-CoV-2 variants. As for the study in general: In the study, Ad26.COV2.S was injected intramuscularly once, or twice 56 days apart.

Indicated treatment: around 19 received Ad26.COV2.S at low or high dose, single or two shots; roughly 5 received placebo; per-sample allocation not given. Collection of the samples took place on day 63 after the first injection of vaccine or placebo. An adult aged 18-55 years in Boston served as the donor. The CDR3 covers 13 residues. Germline-derived CDR1 and CDR2 are SGHAT and FQNNGV. Trimming cost V 5 bases and J 2 bases, with 7 bases left between them. Assay: immunoSEQ multiplex PCR; the TCRdb copy retains only in-frame clones and omits some. The sample consists of around 300,000 clones, approximately 86% of them appearing once.

The rearrangement joins TRBV11-2 to TRBJ2-1; D not certain. Here the sequenced sample was peripheral blood, taken in a trial of Ad26.COV2.S vaccine versus placebo. This clonotype was obtained from a person between 18 and 60 years old who received the Ad26.COV2.S COVID-19 vaccine or a placebo. The chain's CDR3 is CASSVSTYNEQFF. DNA of the CDR3: TGTGCCAGCAGCGTATCAACCTACAATGAGCAGTTCTTC.